This T cell receptor (beta chain) emerged from a study of T-cell reconstitution after alpha-beta-depleted transplantation in children listed by TCRdb under 2016. Background for the entire study: Using TCR repertoire profiling, the study followed T-cell immune reconstitution in a quantitative way in children after TCRalphabeta/CD19-depleted allogeneic hematopoietic cell transplantation.

Libraries were constructed by PCR. Sequenced using an Illumina HiSeq 2500. Molecular barcoding was employed in the preparation of TCR libraries, with unique molecular identifiers being used to normalize TCRbeta repertoire quantification. The public reads were reprocessed in TCRdb via fastp at Q25 and MiXCR, keeping in-frame beta chains. When rows share a CDR3 protein, they turn into one entry using the most common DNA and genes. The sample table contains around 200,000 distinct CDR3 sequences; only one count was recorded for roughly 6.8% of them. The top ten constitute around 3.1% of the sample. CDR1 SQVTM and CDR2 ANQGSEA are derived from the germline V gene. Inclusive of the bounding cysteine and phenylalanine, the CDR3 is 15 residues long. Only CDR3 DNA remains: 45 bases, in frame from the first base. The V end loses 4 bases and the J end loses 5 bases, and a stretch of 20 bases separates them. This clonotype was seen ten or more times. Its target antigen remains unknown. No base-level quality is on record; no much larger clone is a single base apart.

Sequences were derived from PBMCs from the stem cell graft donor, sampled from the stem cell graft. In this chain, TRBV29-1 is recombined with TRBJ2-5; the D gene assignment is ambiguous. The origin of this receptor is a human donor who donated a stem cell graft to a child with Wiskott-Aldrich syndrome. The DNA reads as follows: TGCAGCGTTGTTCAAGGGAAACGGGCGTGGGAGACCCAGTACTTC. Its coded protein is CSVVQGKRAWETQYF.